This T cell receptor beta chain stems from a study of OX40 agonist ivuxolimab in advanced cancers. Study-wide background: Clinicians treated patients with ivuxolimab, an agonistic anti-OX40 (CD134) antibody.

General study results and limits: Partial responders receiving 0.1-3.0 mg/kg showed among the lowest clonal expansion.

The CDR3 spans 17 residues. Trimming at V came to 4 bases and at J to 0 bases, leaving 7 bases not matched to a gene. Germline V gene data show CDR1 as PRHDT and CDR2 as FYEKMQ (reference sequence). Sequenced by immunoSEQ multiplex PCR; TCRdb stores in-frame clones only, minus some. This table holds some 64,000 clones, roughly 80% found once. On this clone itself: Antigen specificity is unknown.

The sequence was collected from an adult with an advanced solid tumor such as melanoma, head and neck, liver or kidney cancer. Material: CD4+ or CD8+ T cells sorted from blood, obtained in a trial of the OX40 agonist ivuxolimab. This chain joins TRBV13 and TRBJ2-2; TRBD1 matches at 8 bases. DNA for the CDR3: TGTGCCAGCAGCTCGGACAGGGCTAACCCGAACACCGGGGAGCTGTTTTTT. Its protein is CASSSDRANPNTGELFF. Full variable domain (rest looked up from reference TRBV13 and TRBJ2-2): AAGVIQSPRHLIKEKRETATLKCYPIPRHDTVYWYQQGPGQDPQFLISFYEKMQSDKGSIPDRFSAQQFSDYHSELNMSSLELGDSALYFCASSSDRANPNTGELFFGEGSRLTVL.